One and the same sample provided the 27 T cell receptor beta chains below, sequenced in a study of T cell changes during pregnancy in multiple sclerosis. Assay: immunoSEQ multiplex PCR; the TCRdb copy retains only in-frame clones and omits some. The sample has some 31,000 clones, more than 90% seen once. The input for sequencing was CD4+ T cells from peripheral blood mononuclear cells, taken in the second trimester of pregnancy. The receptors come from a female donor in good health, enrolled as a control in a pregnancy study.

V usage is TRBV13 and J usage is TRBJ2-1, with D possibly TRBD1 on 5 matching bases. Germline assignment: CDR1 PRHDT and CDR2 FYEKMQ (reference sequence). The CDR3 totals 15 residues. The V gene lost 3 bases and the J gene lost 7 bases, with 16 bases spanning the gap. The CDR3 sequence: CASSFVQDKGNEQFF. CDR3 DNA sequence: TGTGCCAGCAGCTTCGTACAGGACAAGGGGAATGAGCAGTTCTTC.

The chain is built from TRBV11-2 and TRBJ2-7; the D gene is possibly TRBD1 (6 bases). Germline lookup yields CDR1 SGHAT and CDR2 FQNNGV. V was shortened by 5 bases and J by 1 base, with 12 bases between the two germline ends. The CDR3 has 14 residues. CDR3 DNA sequence: TGTGCCAGCAGCGGACTCAGGGGATCCTACGAGCAGTACTTC. Protein sequence: CASSGLRGSYEQYF.

The chain joins TRBV7-6 to TRBJ2-5, with TRBD1 identical over 8 bases. Trimming at V came to 3 bases and at J to 1 base, leaving 4 bases not matched to a gene. The CDR3 loop spans 15 amino acids. CDR1 is SGHVS and CDR2 is FNYEAQ in the germline V gene. This chain's CDR3 is CASSFDRGLQETQYF. CDR3 coding DNA: TGTGCCAGCAGCTTCGACAGGGGCCTCCAAGAGACCCAGTACTTC.

This chain uses TRBV5-1 with TRBJ1-6; D gene unclear. There are 14 residues in the CDR3. Germline V lookup: CDR1 SGHRS, CDR2 YFSETQ. Trimming stripped 2 bases from V and 9 bases from J, with 12 bases between. CDR3 nucleotide sequence: TGCGCCAGCAGCTTAAACGCTCCGGGTTCACCCCTCCACTTT. It translates to CASSLNAPGSPLHF.

The V call is TRBV27, the J call TRBJ1-5, with 9 bases identical to TRBD1. The V and J ends lost 5 bases and 3 bases, in that order; junction bases with no gene match: 8. The CDR3 totals 16 residues. Germline V gene lookup returns CDR1 MNHEY and CDR2 SMNVEV (reference sequence). The chain's CDR3 is CASSPGTGPNNQPQHF. In DNA, the CDR3 is TGTGCCAGCAGTCCGGGGACAGGGCCAAACAATCAGCCCCAGCATTTT.

The V gene is TRBV11-1, the J gene TRBJ2-1; D is undetermined. Germline loops: CDR1 SGHAT, CDR2 FQDESV (reference sequence). V lost 0 bases, J lost 4 bases, and 4 bases lay in between. CDR3 length: 13 amino acids. In DNA form, the CDR3 reads TGTGCCAGCAGCTTAGCGAGTTACAATGAGCAGTTCTTC. This encodes CASSLASYNEQFF.

The chain joins TRBV30 to TRBJ2-1; TRBD2 agrees at 16 bases. The CDR3 covers 17 residues. J lost 7 bases, V lost 6 bases, and 12 bases had no gene match. Germline CDR1 and CDR2: GTSNPN and SVGIG (reference sequence). This CDR3 is CACRGLAGGIGKNEQFF. The DNA for the CDR3 is TGTGCCTGCCGGGGACTAGCGGGAGGGATTGGGAAGAATGAGCAGTTCTTC.

The rearrangement uses TRBV10-3 and TRBJ2-5; D is uncertain. The CDR3 consists of 11 residues. V dropped 3 bases and J dropped 14 bases, with 13 bases sitting between them. Per the germline V gene, CDR1 is ENHRY and CDR2 is SYGVKD. CDR3 nucleotides: TGTGCCATCAGTGATCGAGAGTCCCTCTACTTC. Protein: CAISDRESLYF.

The rearrangement links TRBV25-1 to TRBJ1-2, with TRBD1 as a possible D gene (5 bases). This CDR3 is 13 amino acids long. Deletions cut 1 base from V and 7 bases from J, with 10 bases between. Germline assignment: CDR1 MGHDK and CDR2 SYGVNS. The CDR3 loop reads CASSESLGGGYTF. Written as DNA, the CDR3 is TGTGCCAGCAGTGAATCTTTGGGGGGTGGCTACACCTTC.

This clone was detected once. The chain has TRBV6-5 and TRBJ2-7; a weak D match, TRBD1 (6 bases). The germline V gene has CDR1 MNHEY and CDR2 SVGAGI. V was shortened by 6 bases and J by 7 bases, with 16 bases between the two germline ends. This CDR3 has 13 amino acids. CDR3 coding DNA: TGTGCCAGCAGCCAAAACAGGGTTGGGGAGCAGTACTTC. This codes for CASSQNRVGEQYF.

J is TRBJ1-1 and V is TRBV5-6; possibly TRBD1 for D (5 bases). CDR3 length equals 17 residues. Between the trimmed V and J ends, which lost 2 bases and 1 base, there was a span of 18 bases. The germline gives CDR1 SGHDT, CDR2 YYEEEE. The CDR3 nucleotides read TGTGCCAGCAGCTTTATTATAGGCCGGCAGGGGAACACTGAAGCTTTCTTT. Translating gives CASSFIIGRQGNTEAFF.

Written as DNA, the CDR3 is TGTGCCAGCAGTGCCTTGACAGGGGGCTTCGGCTATGGCTACACCTTC. This translates into CASSALTGGFGYGYTF. The rearrangement uses TRBV6-1 and TRBJ1-2, with TRBD1 matching 10 bases. CDR1 is MNHNS, CDR2 SASEGT, per germline. The CDR3 runs 16 residues. Trimming removed 4 bases from V and 4 bases from J; junction bases left unmatched: 9.

The rearrangement uses TRBV2 and TRBJ1-4; perhaps TRBD1 as D (5 bases). Germline CDR1 is SNHLY and CDR2 is FYNNEI. The CDR3 runs 16 residues. The V gene lost 7 bases and the J gene lost 0 bases, with 15 bases spanning the gap. The CDR3 sequence is CASKKTAAATNEKLFF. The CDR3 DNA sequence: TGTGCCAGCAAGAAGACAGCCGCTGCAACTAATGAAAAACTGTTTTTT. Supplemented by reference TRBV2 and TRBJ1-4, the full variable domain reads EPEVTQTPSHQVTQMGQEVILRCVPISNHLYFYWYRQILGQKVEFLVSFYNNEISEKSEIFDDQFSVERPDGSNFTLKIRSTKLEDSAMYFCASKKTAAATNEKLFFGSGTQLSVL.

CDR3 sequence: CATSRDLGGDYGYTF. DNA of the CDR3: TGTGCCACCAGCAGAGATCTCGGGGGTGACTATGGCTACACCTTC. The J gene is TRBJ1-2, the V gene TRBV15, with TRBD1 as a possible D gene (5 bases). Trimming took off 0 bases at V and 3 bases at J, with 11 bases between the two ends. This CDR3 comprises 15 residues. CDR1 and CDR2 from the germline V gene are LNHNV and YYDKDF (reference sequence).

J is TRBJ1-6 and V is TRBV6-5; weak D call: TRBD1 (6 bases). Germline V gene data show CDR1 as MNHEY and CDR2 as SVGAGI. V lost 4 bases and J lost 4, with 8 bases in between. This CDR3 comprises 14 residues. In nucleotides, the CDR3 is TGTGCCAGCAGTTCCAGGGGTTATAATTCACCCCTCCACTTT. As protein: CASSSRGYNSPLHF.

This clone appeared a few times. The chain combines TRBV14 with TRBJ2-7; unclear D gene. In germline, CDR1 is SGHDN, CDR2 FVKESK. V lost 4 bases to trimming and J lost 3 bases, with 16 bases between them. The CDR3 has 15 residues. The CDR3 sequence: CASSLQTDALYEQYF. DNA for the CDR3: TGTGCCAGCAGCCTACAGACGGATGCCCTCTACGAGCAGTACTTC.

The chain employs TRBV30 and TRBJ1-5, with D perhaps TRBD1 (6 bases). This CDR3 has 15 residues. Germline V CDR1 and CDR2: GTSNPN, SVGIG (reference sequence). Trimming cost V 2 bases and J 4 bases, with 15 bases left between them. For the CDR3, the DNA is TGTGCCTGGAGTAGGGGGGGGATGGCTAATCAGCCCCAGCATTTT. Its protein is CAWSRGGMANQPQHF.

V usage is TRBV6-1 and J usage is TRBJ1-3, with unresolved D. This CDR3 region has 14 residues. V gave up 7 bases and J gave up 2 bases, with 12 bases separating them. Germline V lookup: CDR1 MNHNS, CDR2 SASEGT. CDR3 coding DNA: TGTGCCAGCAAGTGGAGAGGCGCTGGAAACACCATATATTTT. Translation: CASKWRGAGNTIYF.

Only a few counts were recorded for this clone. V and J are TRBV5-1 and TRBJ2-7, with 9 bases lining up with TRBD1. Germline loops: CDR1 SGHRS, CDR2 YFSETQ. The CDR3 loop spans 15 amino acids. The ends lost 3 bases at V and 2 bases at J; junction bases unmatched: 6. Here the CDR3 DNA reads TGCGCCAGCAGCTGGGGACAGGGCAATACCTACGAGCAGTACTTC. This codes for CASSWGQGNTYEQYF.

The chain uses TRBV30 and TRBJ2-7, with 8 positions matching TRBD2. J gave up 6 bases and V 7 bases, and 11 bases lay outside the gene matches. The germline V gene encodes CDR1 GTSNPN and CDR2 SVGIG (reference sequence). This CDR3 spans 13 amino acids. The CDR3 here is CASRRGGVGEQYF. As DNA, the CDR3 is TGTGCCTCCCGTCGGGGGGGTGTGGGCGAGCAGTACTTC.

This sequence joins TRBV12-5 and TRBJ1-2; 7 bases are shared with TRBD1. V lost 4 bases to trimming and J lost 7 bases; unmatched junction nucleotides: 9. The CDR3 runs to 14 residues. Germline CDR1 and CDR2: LGHNT and FRNRAP. This CDR3 is CASGSPTGWGGYTF. CDR3 nucleotide sequence: TGTGCTAGTGGTTCACCGACAGGGTGGGGTGGCTACACCTTC. The whole variable domain, filled in from reference TRBV12-5 and TRBJ1-2, reads DARVTQTPRHKVTEMGQEVTMRCQPILGHNTVFWYRQTMMQGLELLAYFRNRAPLDDSGMPKDRFSAEMPDATLATLKIQPSEPRDSAVYFCASGSPTGWGGYTFGSGTRLTVV.

Only one count was recorded for this clone. The V gene is TRBV9, the J gene TRBJ2-5, with D maybe TRBD2 (6 bases). Per the germline V gene, CDR1 is SGDLS and CDR2 is YYNGEE. The CDR3 runs 15 residues. Trimming pared 0 bases from V and 3 bases from J, leaving 12 bases between. The DNA of the CDR3 is TGTGCCAGCAGCGTAGGCGGGGTGGCCAAAGAGACCCAGTACTTC. It specifies CASSVGGVAKETQYF.

The genes are TRBV6-4 and TRBJ2-3, with 7 bases matching TRBD1. Germline trimming cut 4 bases from V and 3 bases from J; bases unmatched to any gene: 7. The CDR3 is 15 amino acids. Germline lookup yields CDR1 MRHNA and CDR2 SNTAGT. CDR3 loop: CASSVTDRTTDTQYF. The CDR3 coding sequence is TGTGCCAGCAGTGTCACGGACAGGACGACAGATACGCAGTATTTT.

V gene TRBV19 combines with J gene TRBJ2-7, with D tentatively TRBD2 (6 bases). Germline V gives CDR1 LNHDA, CDR2 SQIVND (reference sequence). The CDR3 runs to 15 residues. The ends were cut back, 7 bases at V and 5 bases at J, with 21 bases in the middle. The CDR3 loop reads CASKPRVAADNEQYF. CDR3 bases: TGTGCCAGTAAACCCCGGGTAGCGGCTGATAACGAGCAGTACTTC.

The J gene is TRBJ2-7, the V gene TRBV20-1; unclear D gene. This CDR3 has 11 residues. Trimming stripped 5 bases from V and 3 bases from J, with 8 bases between. CDR1 and CDR2 (germline): DFQATT, SNEGSKA (reference sequence). The CDR3 nucleotides read TGCAGTGCTGTCACGGGCTACGAGCAGTACTTC. This encodes CSAVTGYEQYF.

The genes are TRBV18 and TRBJ1-2; 9 nucleotides align to TRBD1. The J segment lost 8 bases and the V segment lost 6 bases, leaving 7 bases of the junction unmatched. Per the germline V gene, CDR1 is KGHSH and CDR2 is LQKENI. The CDR3 extends over 13 amino acids. CDR3 sequence reads: CASSPGQGSGYTF. CDR3 DNA: TGTGCCAGCTCCCCGGGACAGGGAAGCGGCTACACCTTC. Supplemented by reference TRBV18 and TRBJ1-2, the full variable domain reads NAGVMQNPRHLVRRRGQEARLRCSPMKGHSHVYWYRQLPEEGLKFMVYLQKENIIDESGMPKERFSAEFPKEGPSILRIQQVVRGDSAAYFCASSPGQGSGYTFGSGTRLTVV.

In this sample, this clone turned up a few times. The chain joins TRBV18 to TRBJ1-6; weak D call: TRBD1 (5 bases). CDR3 size: 16 residues. The ends were cut back, 6 bases at V and 14 bases at J, with 26 bases in the middle. Germline loops: CDR1 KGHSH, CDR2 LQKENI. CDR3 in amino acids: CASSLIPDTPLSSLHF. CDR3 DNA sequence: TGTGCCAGCTCCCTAATCCCGGACACTCCCCTATCTTCCCTCCACTTT.